These 30 T cell receptor beta chains were all obtained from the same sample, sequenced in a study of PD-L1 blockade in urothelial cancer (dated by TCRdb to between 2016 and 2019). The library came from the immunoSEQ multiplex PCR assay. Not all clones reach the TCRdb copy of this immuneACCESS table, which keeps in-frame sequences only. Checked studies attribute under half of the gap to unresolved V genes and leave the rest unexplained. This sample gives roughly 90,000 clones in total; around nine tenths of them show up just once. The ten largest account for approximately 9% of the sample. Material: PBMCs, obtained around atezolizumab (anti-PD-L1) treatment. The source of these receptors is a man in his sixties with urothelial cancer.

A single count supports this clone. The chain has TRBV6-5 and TRBJ1-3; no definite D call. Germline V gene lookup returns CDR1 MNHEY and CDR2 SVGAGI. The V end was cut by 2 bases, the J end by 0 bases, with 5 bases between. The CDR3 consists of 14 residues. The CDR3 spells CASSYRLSGNTIYF. CDR3 DNA sequence: TGTGCCAGCAGTTACCGACTCTCTGGAAACACCATATATTTT.

The chain couples TRBV11-2 to TRBJ2-7; 7 bases match TRBD1. Losses at the gene ends were 3 bases for V and 1 base for J; bases not matched to a gene: 6. The CDR3 runs 15 residues. The germline V gene encodes CDR1 SGHAT and CDR2 FQNNGV. DNA of the CDR3: TGTGCCAGCAGCTTTAGTCGGACAGGTTCCTACGAGCAGTACTTC. It yields the protein CASSFSRTGSYEQYF.

The rearrangement uses TRBV5-1 and TRBJ2-5, with 9 bases identical to TRBD2. The V and J ends lost 0 bases and 4 bases, in that order; junction bases with no gene match: 16. CDR1 SGHRS and CDR2 YFSETQ come from the germline V gene. This CDR3 region has 19 residues. The DNA for the CDR3 is TGCGCCAGCAGCTTGGCCGGGGTATTAGCGGGAGCGGGGAGAGAGACCCAGTACTTC. The encoded protein is CASSLAGVLAGAGRETQYF. The whole variable domain, filled in from reference TRBV5-1 and TRBJ2-5, reads KAGVTQTPRYLIKTRGQQVTLSCSPISGHRSVSWYQQTPGQGLQFLFEYFSETQRNKGNFPGRFSGRQFSNSRSEMNVSTLELGDSALYLCASSLAGVLAGAGRETQYFGPGTRLLVL.

This clone was seen just once. V gene TRBV4-2 combines with J gene TRBJ2-5; D possibly corresponds to TRBD2 (6 bases). The V gene lost 5 bases and the J gene lost 7 bases, with 11 bases spanning the gap. This CDR3 spans 12 amino acids. Looked up from germline, CDR1 is LGHNA and CDR2 is YNFKEQ. CDR3 DNA: TGTGCCAGCAGCAATTTGGGGGGGACCCAGTACTTC. This encodes CASSNLGGTQYF.

V is TRBV7-7 and J is TRBJ2-2; D is possibly TRBD1 (5 bases). V was cut by 3 bases and J by 4 bases, with 15 bases left in between. Looked up from germline, CDR1 is SSHAT and CDR2 is FNYEAQ (reference sequence). The CDR3 covers 16 residues. DNA for the CDR3: TGTGCCAGCAGCTTCACCCCGACAGCGAGCACCGGGGAGCTGTTTTTT. Amino acids: CASSFTPTASTGELFF. Variable domain in full (rest from reference TRBV7-7 and TRBJ2-2): GAGVSQSPRYKVTKRGQDVTLRCDPISSHATLYWYQQALGQGPEFLTYFNYEAQPDKSGLPSDRFSAERPEGSISTLTIQRTEQRDSAMYRCASSFTPTASTGELFFGEGSRLTVL.

The gene calls are TRBV28 and TRBJ1-2; D is uncertain. The CDR3 sequence is 13 residues long. Germline CDR1 is MDHEN and CDR2 is SYDVKM. Trimming removed 2 bases at V and 5 bases at J, with 9 bases between. CDR3 bases: TGTGCCAGCAGTTTAAAGAGCAATTATGGCTACACCTTC. This sequence encodes CASSLKSNYGYTF.

The rearrangement joins TRBV5-4 to TRBJ2-3; D possibly corresponds to TRBD2 (7 bases). Germline V gives CDR1 SGHNT, CDR2 YYREEE (reference sequence). Trimming removed 6 bases at V and 3 bases at J, with 14 bases between. This CDR3 is 14 amino acids long. The CDR3 DNA follows: TGTGCCAGCAAGGGGGGAGGGCCAACAGATACGCAGTATTTT. This sequence encodes CASKGGGPTDTQYF.

The chain is built from TRBV5-1 and TRBJ1-5, with D unresolved. Trimming stripped 0 bases from V and 3 bases from J, with 10 bases between. CDR1 and CDR2 (germline): SGHRS, YFSETQ. The CDR3 extends over 15 amino acids. The CDR3 loop is CASSLDGQFNQPQHF. CDR3 nucleotide sequence: TGCGCCAGCAGCTTGGATGGGCAGTTCAATCAGCCCCAGCATTTT.

The gene calls are TRBV29-1 and TRBJ2-7; D may be TRBD2 (5 bases). V dropped 7 bases and J dropped 3 bases, with 16 bases sitting between them. The germline CDR1 and CDR2 sequences are SQVTM and ANQGSEA. The CDR3 consists of 13 residues. CDR3 sequence (DNA): TGCAGCGCCTCAGGAGGCCAATTCTACGAGCAGTACTTC. Encoded protein: CSASGGQFYEQYF.

V and J are TRBV5-5 and TRBJ1-2; D perhaps matches TRBD1 (6 bases). V was pared by 4 bases and J by 6 bases, with 16 bases between. This CDR3 contains 14 residues. Germline V CDR1 and CDR2: SGHKS, YYEKEE (reference sequence). This chain's CDR3 is CASSVGGGGDGYTF. CDR3 in DNA: TGTGCCAGCAGCGTTGGAGGGGGAGGGGATGGCTACACCTTC.

The rearrangement uses TRBV5-1 and TRBJ2-5; the D gene is possibly TRBD2 (6 bases). Trimming removed 5 bases from V and 3 bases from J, with 20 bases in between. The CDR3 runs 16 residues. Per germline, CDR1 SGHRS and CDR2 YFSETQ. The CDR3 nucleotides read TGCGCCAGCAGAACGACGGGACTCCAGCCCGAAGAGACCCAGTACTTC. Residues: CASRTTGLQPEETQYF.

The chain has TRBV9 and TRBJ1-3; weak D call: TRBD1 (6 bases). Germline CDR1 SGDLS, CDR2 YYNGEE. There are 12 residues in the CDR3. V lost 3 bases and J lost 7, with 8 bases in between. CDR3: CASSGDRNTIYF. DNA for the CDR3: TGTGCCAGCAGCGGAGACAGGAACACCATATATTTT.

The CDR3: CASRLRVDEQFF. CDR3 sequence (DNA): TGCGCCAGCAGGCTCCGGGTCGATGAGCAGTTCTTC. The genes are TRBV5-1 and TRBJ2-1; D is undetermined. Germline lookup yields CDR1 SGHRS and CDR2 YFSETQ. V was clipped by 5 bases and J by 8 bases, with 11 bases between them. The CDR3 spans 12 residues.

This rearrangement joins TRBV4-2 to TRBJ2-5; possible D gene TRBD1, 5 bases. The CDR3 is 14 residues long. Germline assignment: CDR1 LGHNA and CDR2 YNFKEQ. V was shortened by 1 base and J by 5 bases, with 11 bases between the two germline ends. The CDR3 reads CASSQGQGGETQYF. CDR3 DNA sequence: TGTGCCAGCAGCCAAGGGCAGGGTGGGGAGACCCAGTACTTC.

V is TRBV14 and J is TRBJ1-4, with 9 bases aligning to TRBD1. With V trimmed by 0 bases and J by 7 bases, 3 bases remained unmatched. CDR3 length: 15 residues. The germline V gene has CDR1 SGHDN and CDR2 FVKESK. CDR3 region: CASSQDTGGVEKLFF. The CDR3 DNA reads TGTGCCAGCAGCCAAGATACAGGGGGCGTTGAAAAACTGTTTTTT.

The chain joins TRBV14 to TRBJ2-5; 7 nucleotides line up with TRBD2. The germline gives CDR1 SGHDN, CDR2 FVKESK. There are 17 residues in the CDR3. The V gene end was trimmed by 0 bases and the J gene end by 2 bases; junction bases not matched to a gene: 9. The DNA for the CDR3 is TGTGCCAGCAGCCAAGATCGGGTTAGCGGGCCTCAAGAGACCCAGTACTTC. Its translation: CASSQDRVSGPQETQYF.

The chain is built from TRBV7-2 and TRBJ2-3; 7 nucleotides agree with TRBD2. Germline CDR1 and CDR2: SGHTA and FQGNSA. This CDR3 comprises 14 residues. Unmatched junction bases numbered 1, after V lost 3 bases and J lost 1 base. Here the CDR3 DNA reads TGTGCCAGCAGCTTTGCGGGAGGCACAGATACGCAGTATTTT. This gives the protein CASSFAGGTDTQYF. Using reference TRBV7-2 and TRBJ2-3 for the parts outside the CDR3, the full variable domain is GAGVSQSPSNKVTEKGKDVELRCDPISGHTALYWYRQSLGQGLEFLIYFQGNSAPDKSGLPSDRFSAERTGGSVSTLTIQRTQQEDSAVYLCASSFAGGTDTQYFGPGTRLTVL.

The J gene is TRBJ2-1, the V gene TRBV5-4, with a possible D match to TRBD2 (7 bases). The germline gives CDR1 SGHNT, CDR2 YYREEE (reference sequence). Trimming removed 4 bases from V and 7 bases from J, with 12 bases in between. CDR3 length: 13 residues. The CDR3 loop is CASSPRGGNEQFF. In nucleotides, the CDR3 is TGTGCCAGCAGCCCGAGGGGGGGTAATGAGCAGTTCTTC.

This clone has a handful of counts. The chain employs TRBV4-3 and TRBJ1-2; 9 bases are a match to TRBD1. Germline V gene data show CDR1 as LGHNA and CDR2 as YSLEER. Trimming cost V 6 bases and J 7 bases; bases outside gene matches: 12. This CDR3 comprises 15 residues. DNA of the CDR3: TGCGCCAGCAGAGCGGGGGTACAGGGGGCCTTTGGCTACACCTTC. Translating it yields CASRAGVQGAFGYTF.

CDR3 coding DNA: TGTGCCAGCAGCCGAGGGACTAGCAGGACGGATACGCAGTATTTT. Residues: CASSRGTSRTDTQYF. The rearrangement uses TRBV5-4 and TRBJ2-3; 9 positions agree with TRBD2. The V gene end was trimmed by 4 bases and the J gene end by 6 bases; junction bases not matched to a gene: 9. Germline assignment: CDR1 SGHNT and CDR2 YYREEE (reference sequence). This CDR3 has 15 residues.

The genes are TRBV6-6 and TRBJ2-1; 13 bases are a match to TRBD2. This CDR3 comprises 15 residues. Germline CDR1 is MNHNY and CDR2 is SVGAGI (reference sequence). With V trimmed by 0 bases and J by 10 bases, 3 bases remained unmatched. CDR3: CASSYSTSGGLEQFF. The CDR3 DNA is TGTGCCAGCAGTTACTCGACTAGCGGGGGGCTCGAGCAGTTCTTC.

The chain employs TRBV19 and TRBJ1-5; TRBD1 matches at 7 bases. J was trimmed by 0 bases and V by 1 base; bases with no gene match: 6. The CDR3 runs 17 residues. The germline V gene has CDR1 LNHDA and CDR2 SQIVND (reference sequence). CDR3 in amino acids: CASSIARGVYSNQPQHF. The CDR3 region has the DNA TGTGCCAGTAGTATAGCCAGGGGGGTTTATAGCAATCAGCCCCAGCATTTT.

The chain carries TRBV6-5 and TRBJ2-3; 14 bases line up with TRBD2. There are 15 residues in the CDR3. Germline assignment: CDR1 MNHEY and CDR2 SVGAGI. J gave up 4 bases and V 5 bases, and 2 bases lay outside the gene matches. The CDR3 nucleotides read TGTGCCAGCAGTAAGACTAGCGGGAGGGCAGATACGCAGTATTTT. Amino acid sequence: CASSKTSGRADTQYF.

This clone was seen only once. The V and J genes are TRBV4-2 and TRBJ2-5, with D unclear. This CDR3 region has 14 residues. The germline V gene has CDR1 LGHNA and CDR2 YNFKEQ. The V gene lost 1 base and the J gene lost 4 bases, with 10 bases spanning the gap. The DNA of the CDR3 is TGTGCCAGCAGCCAAGTCCAGGTAGGAGAGACCCAGTACTTC. This codes for CASSQVQVGETQYF.

The genes are TRBV4-3 and TRBJ2-2, with 8 bases fitting TRBD2. Trimming at V came to 0 bases and at J to 1 base, leaving 7 bases not matched to a gene. The CDR3 spans 18 residues. Germline assignment: CDR1 LGHNA and CDR2 YSLEER. CDR3 in DNA: TGCGCCAGCAGCCAAGAAATGACCCTAGCGGGGAACACCGGGGAGCTGTTTTTT. Its translation is CASSQEMTLAGNTGELFF.

The gene calls are TRBV11-2 and TRBJ1-6; D not certain. The CDR3 spans 14 residues. The germline V gene has CDR1 SGHAT and CDR2 FQNNGV. With 2 bases removed from V and 10 bases from J, the gap between germline ends came to 12 bases. The CDR3 nucleotides read TGTGCCAGCAGCTTACCGGGGTTGGGGTCACCCCTCCACTTT. Translating gives CASSLPGLGSPLHF.

This rearrangement joins TRBV19 to TRBJ1-5, with 9 nucleotides matching TRBD1. The germline CDR1 and CDR2 sequences are LNHDA and SQIVND (reference sequence). This CDR3 is 16 amino acids long. J was trimmed by 1 base and V by 3 bases; bases with no gene match: 4. The CDR3 sequence: CASSMYRGRSNQPQHF. CDR3 sequence (DNA): TGTGCCAGTAGTATGTACAGGGGGCGAAGCAATCAGCCCCAGCATTTT.

The chain combines TRBV18 with TRBJ2-7, with 7 bases fitting TRBD2. V shed 2 bases and J 2 bases; nucleotides not matched to a gene: 3. This CDR3 contains 14 residues. Germline V gene sequence: CDR1 KGHSH, CDR2 LQKENI. The CDR3 bases are TGTGCCAGCTCACCAAGCGGGGCACCCTACGAGCAGTACTTC. It translates to CASSPSGAPYEQYF.

This clone appeared once. The CDR3 loop is CASSSYSPADTQYF. The CDR3 bases are TGTGCCAGCAGCTCATATTCGCCAGCAGATACGCAGTATTTT. The chain has TRBV7-3 and TRBJ2-3, with D uncertain. Germline V CDR1 and CDR2: SGHTA, FQGTGA. The CDR3 spans 14 residues. With 4 bases removed from V and 4 bases from J, the gap between germline ends came to 12 bases.

This clone showed up just once. The chain couples TRBV19 to TRBJ1-5; 9 bases agree with TRBD1. This CDR3 has 15 residues. Looked up from germline, CDR1 is LNHDA and CDR2 is SQIVND (reference sequence). Trimming took 6 bases from V and 6 from J; bases not matched to a gene: 9. The CDR3 spells CASRSGQGNSQPQHF. The CDR3 bases are TGTGCCAGTAGATCGGGACAGGGTAACAGTCAGCCCCAGCATTTT.